The next 10 T cell receptor beta chains were all read from a single sample in a study of blood T cell repertoires in COVID-19 (TCRdb year 2020). Library creation used the immunoSEQ multiplex PCR assay. The table comes from immuneACCESS by way of TCRdb, which keeps in-frame sequences with V and J called. Part of the clones is missing from these tables; in studies checked, under half for an unresolved V gene and the rest for unknown reasons. The sample yields some 250,000 clones; roughly 84% were counted once. In total, the top ten clones hold 4.4% of the sample. Sequenced sample: peripheral blood. These receptors were collected from a man aged 45-65 years with active or convalescent COVID-19.

The chain combines TRBV28 with TRBJ2-7; 8 nucleotides agree with TRBD2. The CDR3 covers 15 residues. Germline V CDR1 and CDR2: MDHEN, SYDVKM. V was clipped by 5 bases and J by 4 bases; unmatched bases: 10. CDR3 residues: CASSPTRRLAYEQYF. The DNA of the CDR3 is TGTGCCAGCAGTCCGACCCGGAGACTAGCGTACGAGCAGTACTTC. Looking up the rest from reference TRBV28 and TRBJ2-7 gives the full variable domain: DVKVTQSSRYLVKRTGEKVFLECVQDMDHENMFWYRQDPGLGLRLIYFSYDVKMKEKGDIPEGYSVSREKKERFSLILESASTNQTSMYLCASSPTRRLAYEQYFGPGTRLTVT.

The rearrangement uses TRBV10-3 and TRBJ1-5; 8 bases line up with TRBD1. The CDR3 spans 17 residues. Trimming cost V 10 bases and J 3 bases; bases outside gene matches: 17. Germline assignment: CDR1 ENHRY and CDR2 SYGVKD. The CDR3 here is CATTDGNRQGINQPQHF. The CDR3 DNA reads as TGTGCCACCACCGATGGGAACCGACAGGGGATCAATCAGCCCCAGCATTTT.

V usage is TRBV27 and J usage is TRBJ1-3; 8 nucleotides agree with TRBD1. Looked up from germline, CDR1 is MNHEY and CDR2 is SMNVEV (reference sequence). J was trimmed by 0 bases and V by 4 bases; bases with no gene match: 5. The CDR3 runs to 16 residues. The CDR3 nucleotides read TGTGCCAGCAGTTCGACAGGGGACTTCTCTGGAAACACCATATATTTT. This translates into CASSSTGDFSGNTIYF.

The CDR3 loop is CASSRNRDSNQPQHF. The DNA for the CDR3 is TGTGCCAGCAGCCGTAACAGGGATAGCAATCAGCCCCAGCATTTT. The chain uses TRBV3-1 (or the pseudogene TRBV3-2) and TRBJ1-5; TRBD1 might be the D (6 bases). V was shortened by 4 bases and J by 0 bases, with 10 bases between the two germline ends. Germline V gene data show CDR1 as LGHDT and CDR2 as YNNKEL (reference sequence). The CDR3 consists of 15 residues.

The gene calls are TRBV6-2 or TRBV6-3 and TRBJ2-3, with 11 bases aligning to TRBD1. Germline loops: CDR1 MNHEY, CDR2 SVGEGT. This CDR3 is built from 17 residues. J gave up 3 bases and V 2 bases, and 7 bases lay outside the gene matches. The CDR3 DNA is TGTGCCAGCAGTTACGGGACAGGGGGGATCGGAACAGATACGCAGTATTTT. Protein sequence: CASSYGTGGIGTDTQYF.

The V call is TRBV7-8, the J call TRBJ2-1; 8 bases map to TRBD2. Losses at the gene ends were 1 base for V and 0 bases for J; bases not matched to a gene: 2. CDR3 length equals 16 residues. Germline values: CDR1 SGHVS, CDR2 FQNEAQ. The CDR3, as DNA: TGTGCCAGCAGCTTAGGAACTAGCGGCTCCTACAATGAGCAGTTCTTC. Protein: CASSLGTSGSYNEQFF.

J is TRBJ2-1 and V is TRBV4-2, with D perhaps TRBD2 (5 bases). V lost 5 bases, J lost 5 bases, and 16 bases lay in between. The length of the CDR3 is 15 residues. Germline lookup yields CDR1 LGHNA and CDR2 YNFKEQ. CDR3 protein: CASSSLLDGDNEQFF. For the CDR3, the DNA is TGTGCCAGCAGCTCCCTCCTCGACGGGGACAATGAGCAGTTCTTC.

The chain is built from TRBV19 and TRBJ2-7; a weak D match, TRBD1 (6 bases). CDR3 length: 13 amino acids. V lost 2 bases and J lost 2, with 7 bases in between. The V gene's germline CDR1 is LNHDA and CDR2 SQIVND (reference sequence). CDR3 region: CASSIQGTYEQYF. The CDR3 nucleotides are TGTGCCAGTAGTATACAGGGGACCTACGAGCAGTACTTC.

The chain joins TRBV7-9 to TRBJ2-1; 11 bases match TRBD2. The germline CDR1 and CDR2 sequences are SEHNR and FQNEAQ (reference sequence). The length of the CDR3 is 16 residues. V shed 4 bases, J shed 8 bases, and the junction held 10 bases outside the gene matches. The CDR3 loop reads CASSSLAGGPHDEQFF. The CDR3 DNA reads TGTGCCAGCAGCTCATTAGCGGGGGGGCCTCATGATGAGCAGTTCTTC.

The V and J genes are TRBV9 and TRBJ2-7; no clear D gene. V was shortened by 0 bases and J by 5 bases, with 12 bases between the two germline ends. Germline lookup yields CDR1 SGDLS and CDR2 YYNGEE. The CDR3 is 14 residues long. The CDR3 sequence is CASSVGNSFDEQYF. CDR3 nucleotide sequence: TGTGCCAGCAGCGTAGGTAACAGCTTTGACGAGCAGTACTTC.